This TCR beta chain was documented in a study of blood T cell repertoires in COVID-19. Across the whole study: Acute-phase and convalescent COVID-19 samples originated in the United States, Italy and Spain. Sources were T cells, B-cell-depleted T cells, or PBMCs; the material itself was cDNA or gDNA.

Authors' data handling: Amplifying reference gene primers gave estimates of nucleated cell counts. The repertoire was sequenced with immunoSEQ multiplex PCR; TCRdb's copy has only in-frame clones and lacks some. The V and J calls and clone size are taken from that table; D and trimming were inferred from the DNA. The sample lists over 60,000 clones; roughly 89% were seen once. This clone is a singleton in its sample. This clonotype was sampled from a woman in her forties or fifties with active COVID-19. The sample taken for sequencing was peripheral blood.

CDR3 protein: CASSQDRAGARDTQYF. The DNA for the CDR3 is TGTGCCAGCAGCCAAGATCGGGCGGGAGCGCGGGATACGCAGTATTTT. This chain joins TRBV4-2 and TRBJ2-3, with 7 bases matching TRBD2. Germline lookup yields CDR1 LGHNA and CDR2 YNFKEQ. V lost 0 bases and J lost 6; bases outside the gene matches: 9. The CDR3 consists of 16 residues.